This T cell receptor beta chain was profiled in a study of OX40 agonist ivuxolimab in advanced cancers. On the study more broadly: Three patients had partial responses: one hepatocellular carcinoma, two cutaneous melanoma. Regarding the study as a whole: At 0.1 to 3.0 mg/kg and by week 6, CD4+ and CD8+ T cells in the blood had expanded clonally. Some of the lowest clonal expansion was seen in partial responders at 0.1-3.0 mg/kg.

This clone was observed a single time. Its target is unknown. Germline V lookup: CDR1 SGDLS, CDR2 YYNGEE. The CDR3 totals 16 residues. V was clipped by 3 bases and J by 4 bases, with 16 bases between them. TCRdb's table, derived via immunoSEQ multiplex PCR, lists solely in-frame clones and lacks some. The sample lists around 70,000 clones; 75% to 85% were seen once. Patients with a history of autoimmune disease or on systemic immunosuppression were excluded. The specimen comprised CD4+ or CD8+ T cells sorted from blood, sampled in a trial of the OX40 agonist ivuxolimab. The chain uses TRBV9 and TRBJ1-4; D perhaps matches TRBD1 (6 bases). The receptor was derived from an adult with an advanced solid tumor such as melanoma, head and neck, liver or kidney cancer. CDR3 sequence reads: CASSGRTGRGNEKLFF. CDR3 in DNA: TGTGCCAGCAGCGGGCGCACAGGGCGGGGTAATGAAAAACTGTTTTTT.